The source of this TCR beta chain is a study of molecular identifiers for immune sequencing clone quantification. The overall study: Replicate RNA from about 19,000 or 110,000 naive CD8 T cells formed five aliquots; four were sequenced.

Naive CD8 T cells were FACS-sorted by CD8+CD4-CCR7+CD45RA+ markers. TCRdb processed the PCR reads anew with MiXCR; each CDR3 protein has one entry. The sample yields approximately 630,000 distinct CDR3 sequences, 25% seen once. V dropped 4 bases and J dropped 7 bases, with 17 bases sitting between them. Germline CDR1 is MDHEN and CDR2 is SYDVKM. This CDR3 region has 14 residues. The chain joins TRBV28 to TRBJ2-7; tentatively, D is TRBD2 (6 bases). The source is a human donor in good health. Some libraries in this study had Jurkat cell RNA spiked in. Sequences were obtained from naive CD8+ T cells from blood, with Jurkat cell RNA spiked in. The sample's subset: FACS-sorted CD8+CD4-CCR7+CD45RA+ naive T cells. In DNA form, the CDR3 reads TGTGCCAGCAGTTCAGGGCGGGACTCGTGGGAGCAGTACTTC. This codes for CASSSGRDSWEQYF.